Listed here are 27 T cell receptor beta chains from one sample, sequenced in a study of T cells after yellow fever vaccination. Using its own MiXCR run on the 5' RACE reads, TCRdb lists one record per CDR3 protein. The sample shows about 4,500 distinct CDR3 sequences, less than 9.5% of them seen only once. The material sequenced was PBMCs, either bulk or a sorted T-cell subset (CD4+, CD8+, memory, or dextramer-sorted; not recorded which), taken about 49 days after the first yellow fever vaccination. The receptors were gathered from a man aged 18 to 29 who received the YFV17D yellow fever vaccine.

This clonotype was counted many times. V usage is TRBV5-1 and J usage is TRBJ1-2, with D possibly matching TRBD1 (6 bases). Germline V lookup: CDR1 SGHRS, CDR2 YFSETQ. CDR3 length: 14 amino acids. Trimming removed 3 bases at V and 4 bases at J, with 13 bases between. Here the CDR3 DNA reads TGCGCCAGCAGCTCCCGGGACACCTTCTATGGCTACACCTTC. Translating it yields CASSSRDTFYGYTF.

This clonotype was recorded at least ten times. The chain combines TRBV7-9 with TRBJ2-7, with D possibly being TRBD2 (5 bases). From germline, CDR1 is SEHNR and CDR2 FQNEAQ (reference sequence). The V end lost 6 bases, the J end lost 5 bases, and 11 bases lay between the germline ends. The CDR3 is 12 residues long. The CDR3 DNA follows: TGTGCCAGCAGGAACGGGGAGCACGAGCAGTACTTC. This sequence encodes CASRNGEHEQYF.

This clonotype has more than one count but fewer than ten. This chain uses TRBV20-1 with TRBJ2-5; D unresolved. The CDR3 totals 15 residues. Trimming cost V 1 base and J 4 bases, with 16 bases left between them. Per germline, CDR1 DFQATT and CDR2 SNEGSKA (reference sequence). This chain's CDR3 is CSARARLTIGETQYF. The DNA for the CDR3 is TGCAGTGCTAGAGCCAGGTTGACCATTGGAGAGACCCAGTACTTC.

Ten or more counts support this clonotype. The chain employs TRBV7-2 and TRBJ2-1; D is unclear. Germline V lookup: CDR1 SGHTA, CDR2 FQGNSA. V lost 5 bases, J lost 7 bases, and 6 bases lay in between. There are 11 residues in the CDR3. The CDR3 here is CASSPINEQFF. The DNA of the CDR3 is TGTGCCAGCAGCCCTATTAATGAGCAGTTCTTC. Filled out from reference TRBV7-2 and TRBJ2-1, the complete variable domain reads GAGVSQSPSNKVTEKGKDVELRCDPISGHTALYWYRQSLGQGLEFLIYFQGNSAPDKSGLPSDRFSAERTGGSVSTLTIQRTQQEDSAVYLCASSPINEQFFGPGTRLTVL.

This clonotype appeared many times. The V gene is TRBV7-2, the J gene TRBJ2-7; maybe TRBD2 (5 bases). CDR3 length equals 13 residues. The ends were cut back, 3 bases at V and 1 base at J, with 7 bases in the middle. Germline lookup yields CDR1 SGHTA and CDR2 FQGNSA. As DNA, the CDR3 is TGTGCCAGCAGCTTTCCGGGGTCCTACGAGCAGTACTTC. It yields the protein CASSFPGSYEQYF.

There are many counts of this clonotype. The J gene is TRBJ2-5, the V gene TRBV29-1; no definite D call. V dropped 4 bases and J dropped 0 bases, with 9 bases sitting between them. There are 13 residues in the CDR3. Germline V CDR1 and CDR2: SQVTM, ANQGSEA. CDR3 region: CSVGPANQETQYF. DNA for the CDR3: TGCAGCGTTGGGCCGGCGAACCAAGAGACCCAGTACTTC.

The chain employs TRBV5-1 and TRBJ2-3; D uncertain. Trimming removed 0 bases at V and 2 bases at J, with 4 bases between. The CDR3 extends over 13 amino acids. Germline assignment: CDR1 SGHRS and CDR2 YFSETQ. In nucleotides, the CDR3 is TGCGCCAGCAGCTTGGGGCACACAGATACGCAGTATTTT. This encodes CASSLGHTDTQYF.

The chain has TRBV7-2 and TRBJ1-2; D gene uncertain. The CDR3 is 13 residues long. In germline, CDR1 is SGHTA, CDR2 FQGNSA. V was cut by 5 bases and J by 8 bases, with 15 bases left in between. Here the CDR3 reads CASSLDGSGGYTF. The DNA of the CDR3 is TGTGCCAGCAGCCTCGACGGTAGTGGGGGCTACACCTTC.

This clonotype ranks as medium-sized. The J gene is TRBJ1-4, the V gene TRBV10-3; D gene ambiguous. The CDR3 is made up of 17 amino acids. The V end was cut by 0 bases, the J end by 7 bases, with 18 bases between. Per the germline V gene, CDR1 is ENHRY and CDR2 is SYGVKD. The CDR3 DNA reads as TGTGCCATCAGTGAGTCGACGCGGCACCCGTGGATTGAAAAACTGTTTTTT. Translating it yields CAISESTRHPWIEKLFF.

This clonotype showed up many times. This chain uses TRBV12-3 or TRBV12-4 with TRBJ1-5; no firm D call. There are 14 residues in the CDR3. V lost 5 bases and J 5 bases, leaving 13 bases between the germline ends. CDR3 DNA sequence: TGTGCCAGCAGTCGTGCGGCCGAAGATCAGCCCCAGCATTTT. Its protein is CASSRAAEDQPQHF.

The sample holds many counts of this clonotype. V gene TRBV3-1 combines with J gene TRBJ2-1, with 8 bases aligning to TRBD2. CDR3 length equals 18 residues. Per the germline V gene, CDR1 is LGHDT and CDR2 is YNNKEL (reference sequence). Unmatched junction bases numbered 19, after V lost 2 bases and J lost 10 bases. The DNA for the CDR3 is TGTGCCAGCAGCCAACCGAATCGACACGCGGGGGGCCGGGGGGAGCAGTTCTTC. Residues: CASSQPNRHAGGRGEQFF.

As regards this clonotype: A single base separates this from a much larger clone, so it may be a read error. V is TRBV30 and J is TRBJ2-5; TRBD1 is a possible D gene (6 bases). The CDR3 contains 13 residues. Trimming removed 5 bases at V and 5 bases at J, with 15 bases between. The germline CDR1 and CDR2 sequences are GTSNPN and SVGIG (reference sequence). The CDR3 protein is CAWGTRGRETQYF. Here the CDR3 DNA reads TGTGCCTGGGGGACAAGGGGCAGGGAGACCCAGTACTTC.

By share of the sample, this clonotype is medium-sized. The chain employs TRBV5-6 and TRBJ2-6; the D gene is possibly TRBD1 (5 bases). The CDR3 has 18 amino acids. Germline V gene sequence: CDR1 SGHDT, CDR2 YYEEEE. Trimming stripped 1 base from V and 3 bases from J, with 17 bases between. The CDR3 DNA sequence: TGTGCCAGCAGCTTGCTAGGCAGGGTGGGAATTGGGGCCAACGTCCTGACTTTC. Translated: CASSLLGRVGIGANVLTF.

The table lists this clonotype with many counts. This sequence joins TRBV15 and TRBJ2-7; D is unresolved. The CDR3 has 14 residues. V was cut by 1 base and J by 1 base, with 8 bases left in between. The germline gives CDR1 LNHNV, CDR2 YYDKDF (reference sequence). The CDR3: CATSRAAGSYEQYF. In nucleotides, the CDR3 is TGTGCCACCAGCAGAGCGGCAGGTTCCTACGAGCAGTACTTC.

By sample share, this clonotype is medium-sized. The chain carries TRBV7-7 and TRBJ2-1; 7 nucleotides match TRBD1. The CDR3 is 13 amino acids. The V gene's germline CDR1 is SSHAT and CDR2 FNYEAQ (reference sequence). Trimming took 6 bases from V and 7 from J; bases not matched to a gene: 6. The CDR3 DNA is TGTGCCAGCAGTCCTGACAGGGTTAATGAGCAGTTCTTC. Translating gives CASSPDRVNEQFF.

This clonotype was seen ten or more times. The chain is built from TRBV20-1 and TRBJ2-3, with D unclear. Germline CDR1 and CDR2: DFQATT and SNEGSKA (reference sequence). V was trimmed by 0 bases and J by 0 bases, leaving 4 bases between them. The CDR3 is made up of 13 amino acids. The CDR3 DNA follows: TGCAGTGCTAGAGACACCAGCACAGATACGCAGTATTTT. Translation gives CSARDTSTDTQYF.

This clonotype came up many times. This chain uses TRBV19 with TRBJ1-1, with D perhaps TRBD1 (5 bases). This CDR3 comprises 13 residues. V was trimmed by 3 bases and J by 2 bases, leaving 7 bases between them. From germline, CDR1 is LNHDA and CDR2 SQIVND (reference sequence). CDR3 residues: CASSMGLNTEAFF. The DNA for the CDR3 is TGTGCCAGTAGTATGGGACTCAACACTGAAGCTTTCTTT.

This clonotype has a count of ten or more. The chain is built from TRBV20-1 and TRBJ1-1, with TRBD1 as a possible D gene (5 bases). V gave up 5 bases and J gave up 5 bases, with 15 bases separating them. The germline CDR1 and CDR2 sequences are DFQATT and SNEGSKA (reference sequence). The CDR3 length is 13 residues. CDR3: CSAPWGAGTEAFF. As DNA, the CDR3 is TGCAGTGCTCCCTGGGGCGCGGGGACTGAAGCTTTCTTT.

This clonotype was seen repeatedly, ten times or more. In nucleotides, the CDR3 is TGTGCCAGCAGCTTAGCTCTCATTGAAGCTTTCTTT. This gives the protein CASSLALIEAFF. This chain connects TRBV7-9 to TRBJ1-1, with D uncertain. V dropped 0 bases and J dropped 7 bases, with 6 bases sitting between them. Germline V gene sequence: CDR1 SEHNR, CDR2 FQNEAQ (reference sequence). The CDR3 sequence is 12 residues long.

This clonotype was seen repeatedly, ten times or more. This chain uses TRBV11-2 with TRBJ1-1, with D possibly TRBD1 on 5 matching bases. This CDR3 has 14 amino acids. Germline assignment: CDR1 SGHAT and CDR2 FQNNGV. Trimming pared 3 bases from V and 0 bases from J, leaving 8 bases between. The CDR3 sequence is CASSLRGVNTEAFF. The CDR3 DNA sequence: TGTGCCAGCAGCTTGCGGGGCGTGAACACTGAAGCTTTCTTT.

The chain joins TRBV12-3 or TRBV12-4 to TRBJ2-7; D remains ambiguous. Trimming took off 9 bases at V and 2 bases at J, with 14 bases between the two ends. CDR3 size: 13 residues. The CDR3 nucleotides read TGTGCCAGGAGTATTTGGATACCCTACGAGCAGTACTTC. This sequence encodes CARSIWIPYEQYF.

Ten or more counts support this clonotype. The V gene is TRBV6-5, the J gene TRBJ2-7; no clear D gene. The CDR3 has 16 amino acids. Germline V lookup: CDR1 MNHEY, CDR2 SVGAGI. V was cut by 2 bases and J by 3 bases, with 17 bases left in between. Here the CDR3 DNA reads TGTGCCAGCAGTTACCTCGGGCATTCAAAGAACTACGAGCAGTACTTC. Amino acids: CASSYLGHSKNYEQYF.

This clonotype was picked up many times. V and J are TRBV4-1 and TRBJ2-5; either TRBD1 or TRBD2 may supply D (5 bases each). The CDR3 has 11 residues. Per the germline V gene, CDR1 is MGHRA and CDR2 is YSYEKL. Trimming shortened V by 8 bases and J by 9 bases, and 13 bases separated the two germline ends. CDR3 sequence reads: CASGGASAQYF. The DNA for the CDR3 is TGCGCCAGCGGGGGAGCGTCGGCCCAGTACTTC.

This clonotype was detected many times. This chain uses TRBV7-7 with TRBJ2-2; D may be TRBD1 or TRBD2 (5 bases each). Between the trimmed V and J ends, which lost 5 bases and 4 bases, there was a span of 17 bases. Germline CDR1 SSHAT, CDR2 FNYEAQ (reference sequence). The CDR3 is 16 amino acids. The DNA for the CDR3 is TGTGCCAGCAGCACGGGGCGGTCAGATAGCACCGGGGAGCTGTTTTTT. Its protein is CASSTGRSDSTGELFF.

In its sample, this clonotype was seen many times. This chain joins TRBV4-3 and TRBJ2-4, with TRBD2 matching over 11 bases. V shed 4 bases and J 3 bases; nucleotides not matched to a gene: 14. Germline-derived CDR1 and CDR2 are LGHNA and YSLEER. This CDR3 comprises 19 residues. CDR3 in amino acids: CASSRRTSGSVDGKNIQYF. The CDR3 nucleotides are TGCGCCAGCAGCCGTCGGACTAGCGGGTCGGTTGATGGCAAAAACATTCAGTACTTC.

There are many counts of this clonotype. The genes are TRBV20-1 and TRBJ2-7; tentatively, D is TRBD2 (5 bases). Germline assignment: CDR1 DFQATT and CDR2 SNEGSKA (reference sequence). V was clipped by 3 bases and J by 0 bases, with 12 bases between them. This CDR3 region has 14 residues. The CDR3: CSASTGDYSYEQYV. The CDR3 nucleotides are TGCAGTGCTAGTACGGGTGACTACTCCTACGAGCAGTACGTC.

Relative to its sample, this clonotype is medium-sized. The chain couples TRBV10-3 to TRBJ1-1, with D unclear. CDR3 length: 14 residues. Per germline, CDR1 ENHRY and CDR2 SYGVKD. With 0 bases removed from V and 4 bases from J, the gap between germline ends came to 9 bases. In nucleotides, the CDR3 is TGTGCCATCAGTGAGTCACGGAGGTTCACTGAAGCTTTCTTT. This sequence encodes CAISESRRFTEAFF.